This is a list of T cell receptor beta chains from one sample in a study of shared clonotypes between healthy human individuals. Using immunoSEQ multiplex PCR, the repertoire was profiled, and TCRdb retains in-frame clones only, with some absent. The sample includes some 2.3 million clones, over 85% of them seen just once. Source material: naive CD4+ T cells from PBMCs. Source of these receptors: a man in his late teens or twenties in good health. Some clones in this sample may be carry-over from other donors' samples. CDR3s include the opening cysteine and the closing phenylalanine or tryptophan. The D gene is left open where the match is weak. Rows give clone size only sometimes, using once, few, many, or a class for an expanded clone.

v_gene	d_gene	abundance	j_gene	CDR3nt	CDR3aa
TRBV28	-	-	TRBJ1-5	TGTGCCAGCAGTTTTCGGAGGGGGATGGGTCAGCCCCAGCATTTT	CASSFRRGMGQPQHF
TRBV5-1	TRBD1	-	TRBJ1-3	TGCGCCAGCAGCTTGGTACAGGGGGATGCTGGAAACACCATATATTTT	CASSLVQGDAGNTIYF
TRBV6-5	-	-	TRBJ1-5	TGTGCCAGCAGTTCCTCCTACAATAGCAATCAGCCCCAGCATTTT	CASSSSYNSNQPQHF
TRBV27	TRBD2	-	TRBJ2-1	TGTGCCAGCCGGGGACTAGCGTTTTACAATGAGCAGTTCTTC	CASRGLAFYNEQFF
TRBV27	-	-	TRBJ2-5	TGTGCCAGCAGTTTATTCGGTCGGGTACAAGAGACCCAGTACTTC	CASSLFGRVQETQYF
TRBV10-3	TRBD2	-	TRBJ2-3	TGTGCCATCAGTGAGACGGCGGGAGTAGATACGCAGTATTTT	CAISETAGVDTQYF
TRBV7-3	TRBD2	once	TRBJ2-3	TGTGCCAGCAGCCGACTAGCGGGAGCGGCAGATACGCAGTATTTT	CASSRLAGAADTQYF
TRBV7-3	TRBD1	-	TRBJ1-1	TGTGCCAGCAGCTTAGGACCGTTGACAGGGAGGGCTGAAGCTTTCTTT	CASSLGPLTGRAEAFF
TRBV6-1	TRBD1	-	TRBJ2-3	TGTGCCAGCAAACAGGGGGGCACAGATACGCAGTATTTT	CASKQGGTDTQYF
TRBV4-1	TRBD1	-	TRBJ2-1	TGCGCCAGCAGCCAAGAGGGTGGACAGGGCTTATATGAGCAGTTCTTC	CASSQEGGQGLYEQFF
TRBV11-2	-	-	TRBJ2-7	TGTGCCAGCAGCTTATTTCAGGGTAGAACCTACGAGCAGTACTTC	CASSLFQGRTYEQYF
TRBV10-1	TRBD2	-	TRBJ2-5	TGCGCCACGTCGCCGAGGGCGGGAGAAGAGACCCAGTACTTC	CATSPRAGEETQYF
TRBV30	-	-	TRBJ1-6	TGTGCCTGGAGCAACTGGTCAGAGAATTCACCCCTCCACTTT	CAWSNWSENSPLHF
TRBV5-1	-	-	TRBJ2-1	TGCGCCAGCAGCCTTGGGAACGGAAATGAGCAGTTCTTC	CASSLGNGNEQFF
TRBV25-1	TRBD1	-	TRBJ1-4	TGTGCCAGCAGTGAAGACAGGGGATTTAATGAAAAACTGTTTTTT	CASSEDRGFNEKLFF
TRBV5-1	TRBD2	-	TRBJ2-3	TGCGCCAGCAGCCCGAGCGGGAATCCCACAGATACGCAGTATTTT	CASSPSGNPTDTQYF
TRBV7-9	-	-	TRBJ1-5	TGTGCCAGCAGCTTAGCGAAGAATCAGCCCCAGCATTTT	CASSLAKNQPQHF
TRBV5-1	TRBD2	-	TRBJ2-3	TGCGCCAGCAGATGGGGACTAGCGGGCACAGATACGCAGTATTTT	CASRWGLAGTDTQYF
TRBV6-1	-	-	TRBJ2-7	TGTGCCAGCAGGATTGGGACTCCGGGGCCCTACGAGCAGTACTTC	CASRIGTPGPYEQYF
TRBV6-5	-	-	TRBJ2-4	TGTGCCAGCAGTTACGAGTTCCCGAGTATGGGTATTCAGTACTTC	CASSYEFPSMGIQYF